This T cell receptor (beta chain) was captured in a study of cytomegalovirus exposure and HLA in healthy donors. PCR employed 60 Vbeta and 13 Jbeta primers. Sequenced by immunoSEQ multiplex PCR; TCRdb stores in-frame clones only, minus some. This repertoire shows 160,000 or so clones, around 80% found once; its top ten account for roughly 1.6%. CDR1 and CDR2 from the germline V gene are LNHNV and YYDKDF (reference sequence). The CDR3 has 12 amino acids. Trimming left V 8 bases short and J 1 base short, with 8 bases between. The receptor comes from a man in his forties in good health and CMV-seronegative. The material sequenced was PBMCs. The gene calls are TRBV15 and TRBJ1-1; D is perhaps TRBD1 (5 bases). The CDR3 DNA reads TGTGCCACCGCCAGGGAGAACACTGAAGCTTTCTTT. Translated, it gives CATARENTEAFF. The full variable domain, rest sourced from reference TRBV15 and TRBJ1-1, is DAMVIQNPRYQVTQFGKPVTLSCSQTLNHNVMYWYQQKSSQAPKLLFHYYDKDFNNEADTPDNFQSRRPNTSFCFLDIRSPGLGDTAMYLCATARENTEAFFGQGTRLTVV.